A selection of T cell receptor beta chains follows, all from one sample in a study of cytomegalovirus exposure and HLA in healthy donors. TCRdb's copy holds only in-frame clones and misses some; the assay was immunoSEQ multiplex PCR. Among about 200,000 clones, around 80% were seen once, and the ten largest hold approximately 1.5%. The sequenced sample consisted of PBMCs. The receptors were sampled from a man aged 50 to 59 in good health and CMV-seronegative. CDR3s include the opening cysteine and the closing phenylalanine or tryptophan. Fields, in order: D gene, V gene, J gene, CDR3 protein. The D gene is left open where the match is weak.

TRBD2	TRBV7-3	TRBJ2-1	CASSLNSGRDNEQFF
.	TRBV19	TRBJ2-4	CARPPVGHSELAKNSQYF
TRBD1	TRBV6-6	TRBJ1-5	CASSTLGQGLDQPQHF
.	TRBV28	TRBJ1-2	CASSPQGQANYGYTF
TRBD2	TRBV5-1	TRBJ2-1	CASSARTSGIYNEQFF
.	TRBV28	TRBJ1-4	CASSLVGGWEKLFF
.	TRBV6-5	TRBJ1-2	CASRSRGGVGYTF
TRBD1	TRBV6-1	TRBJ1-5	CASSDLGQGANQPQHF
TRBD2	TRBV5-4	TRBJ2-7	CASSATSGSSYEQYF
TRBD1	TRBV5-1	TRBJ1-6	CASSLSQGDSPLHF
TRBD1	TRBV27	TRBJ2-7	CASSSPGQGAGEQYF
TRBD2	TRBV19	TRBJ2-7	CASSVPGLASHEQYF
TRBD2	TRBV5-1	TRBJ2-7	CASSVSGREYEQYF
.	TRBV28	TRBJ1-2	CASSPPGGRGYTF